The clone carrying this T cell receptor (beta chain) was found once. Its antigen is not known. The data originate from a study of shared clonotypes between healthy human individuals. The study's findings and limits: The study found roughly 5% of naive CD4 clonotypes shared across a few donors. Large sequencing depth failed to make sorted-subset sequencing complete, rarefaction showed.

Germline V lookup: CDR1 SGHTA, CDR2 FQGNSA. Trimming took 5 bases from V and 5 from J, leaving 20 bases between them. CDR3 length: 16 amino acids. From CD4+ cells came CD45RA+ naive and CD45RA-negative memory subsets. Using immunoSEQ multiplex PCR, the repertoire was profiled, and TCRdb retains in-frame clones only, with some absent. The sample holds about 960,000 clones, 70% to 85% seen once. V is TRBV7-2 and J is TRBJ2-3, with D unclear. Material for sequencing was memory CD4+ T cells sorted from blood. The subset denotes: CD45RA-negative fraction. The source of this sequence is a man between 18 and 29 years old in good health. CDR3 DNA: TGTGCCAGCAGCCTCCCTCCCGGTACGAGGATAGATACGCAGTATTTT. Amino acid sequence: CASSLPPGTRIDTQYF.